The present TCR beta chain was sequenced within a study of cytomegalovirus exposure and HLA in healthy donors. The wider study: Approximately 77 million unique TCRs from HLA-typed donors were held in an early release of data.

This clone occurred once. The antigen remains unidentified. Study-wide results and caveats: Rarity marked most TCR sequences, yet some public TCRs occurred in many donors.

This PCR relied on a set of 60 Vbeta primers and 13 Jbeta primers. Generated by immunoSEQ multiplex PCR, the TCRdb table keeps only in-frame clones and is missing some. The sample lists 70,000 to 95,000 clones, about two thirds seen once, with around 5.5% in the top ten. V was clipped by 3 bases and J by 1 base; unmatched bases: 6. This CDR3 comprises 16 residues. Per germline, CDR1 SGHRS and CDR2 YFSETQ. The chain joins TRBV5-1 to TRBJ2-2, with 7 bases aligning to TRBD2. The TCR sequence derives from a young woman in good health and CMV-seropositive. Source material: PBMCs. CDR3 amino acids: CASSWGTIENTGELFF. The CDR3 nucleotides read TGCGCCAGCAGCTGGGGGACTATCGAGAACACCGGGGAGCTGTTTTTT.